The TCR beta chain under discussion was sequenced for a study of blood T cell repertoires in COVID-19. Germline CDR1 reads SQVTM; CDR2 reads ANQGSEA. This CDR3 spans 10 amino acids. V trimming: 5 bases; J trimming: 7 bases; junction bases outside the gene matches: 2. Original processing notes: Nucleated cell counts were estimated from reference gene primer amplification. The assay was immunoSEQ multiplex PCR, and TCRdb's table has in-frame clones only and misses some. D and trimming were read from the DNA, whereas the V and J calls and clone size are those reported in that table. The repertoire holds under 200,000 clones, with 75% to 90% as singletons. Cohort 3 donors counted as recovered after two negative PCRs, clearance, or resolved symptoms.

The receptor comes from a woman aged 60-75 years who had recovered from COVID-19. Sequencing was done on a sample of PBMCs or T cells enriched from blood (not recorded which). The rearrangement joins TRBV29-1 to TRBJ2-7, with TRBD2 matching 7 bases. As DNA, the CDR3 is TGCAGCGTTTCGGGGGGTGAGCAGTACTTC. Translated, it gives CSVSGGEQYF.